The clone carrying this T cell receptor beta chain was seen repeatedly, ten times or more. Antigen specificity is unknown. This entry comes from a study of identical twins. Study results and caveats: Partial confounding of zero-insertion analyses by invariant MAIT and iNKT cells was possible.

TCRdb processed the 5' RACE reads anew with MiXCR; each CDR3 protein has one entry. The sample yields around 510,000 distinct CDR3 sequences, roughly 13% seen once. J gave up 4 bases and V 4 bases, and 3 bases lay outside the gene matches. Germline loops: CDR1 DFQATT, CDR2 SNEGSKA (reference sequence). This CDR3 has 15 amino acids. In addition, the sample was reused for a study of yellow fever vaccine responses in identical twins.

The source material was CD4+ T cells sorted from blood. The V call is TRBV20-1, the J call TRBJ2-2; 13 bases line up with TRBD2. The sequence derives from a woman under 30 in good health. The CDR3 here is CSANRLAGGTGELFF. CDR3 coding DNA: TGCAGTGCTAACAGACTAGCGGGAGGCACCGGGGAGCTGTTTTTT.